The 17 T cell receptor beta chains below come from one sample, sequenced in a study of long-term antiretroviral therapy in people with HIV. Researchers report immunoSEQ v3.0 was run at survey level. Some clones are missing from TCRdb's copy, which holds only in-frame ones; the method was immunoSEQ multiplex PCR. This table has over 25,000 clones, roughly 80% appearing once. The sequencing here drew on unsorted PBMCs, taken 3 years after starting antiretroviral therapy. The receptors derive from a man aged 40-50 years with HIV.

The J gene is TRBJ2-5, the V gene TRBV5-1; the match to TRBD1 covers 9 bases. The CDR3 extends over 16 amino acids. V lost 0 bases, J lost 4 bases, and 7 bases stayed unmatched. Germline CDR1 reads SGHRS; CDR2 reads YFSETQ. The chain's CDR3 is CASSLEGQGFGETQYF. CDR3 nucleotide sequence: TGCGCCAGCAGCTTGGAGGGACAGGGTTTCGGAGAGACCCAGTACTTC.

This CDR3 reads CASSRVADSSYNEQFF. As DNA, the CDR3 is TGTGCCAGCAGTCGTGTAGCGGATAGCTCCTACAATGAGCAGTTCTTC. The chain combines TRBV27 with TRBJ2-1, with D possibly being TRBD2 (6 bases). CDR3 length equals 16 residues. Germline loops: CDR1 MNHEY, CDR2 SMNVEV (reference sequence). V was shortened by 5 bases and J by 0 bases, with 14 bases between the two germline ends.

The chain has TRBV20-1 and TRBJ2-6, with 8 positions matching TRBD1. From germline, CDR1 is DFQATT and CDR2 SNEGSKA (reference sequence). CDR3 length equals 11 residues. The junction had 4 bases not matched to a gene; V was cut back by 3 bases and J by 15 bases. The CDR3 reads CSASGQGGLTF. The CDR3 DNA is TGCAGTGCTAGTGGACAGGGCGGCCTGACTTTC.

This chain links TRBV15 with TRBJ1-1; the D is unclear. The CDR3 contains 13 residues. Germline V gene lookup returns CDR1 LNHNV and CDR2 YYDKDF (reference sequence). V lost 3 bases, J lost 4 bases, and 9 bases lay in between. This CDR3 reads CATSSMVLTEAFF. The CDR3 region has the DNA TGTGCCACCAGCAGTATGGTCCTCACTGAAGCTTTCTTT.

The chain is built from TRBV5-6 and TRBJ1-5; D not resolved. Germline V gene sequence: CDR1 SGHDT, CDR2 YYEEEE. The CDR3 is 14 residues long. Deletions cut 0 bases from V and 1 base from J, with 5 bases between. CDR3: CASSLGHSNQPQHF. CDR3 nucleotide sequence: TGTGCCAGCAGCTTGGGACACAGCAATCAGCCCCAGCATTTT.

Here the CDR3 DNA reads TGTGCCACCAGCCGGGACAGCCCCCAAGAGACCCAGTACTTC. Its translation is CATSRDSPQETQYF. The chain combines TRBV15 with TRBJ2-5; 7 nucleotides agree with TRBD1. The J segment lost 1 base and the V segment lost 5 bases, leaving 4 bases of the junction unmatched. This CDR3 has 14 residues. Germline V gene data show CDR1 as LNHNV and CDR2 as YYDKDF (reference sequence).

The chain combines TRBV10-1 with TRBJ2-3; D gene uncertain. CDR1 and CDR2 from the germline V gene are WNHNN and SYGVQD (reference sequence). CDR3 length: 16 amino acids. V was trimmed by 3 bases and J by 1 base, leaving 14 bases between them. The CDR3 nucleotides are TGCGCCAGCAGTGACGGGCCCCAATATGGCACAGATACGCAGTATTTT. This translates into CASSDGPQYGTDTQYF.

CDR3 sequence (DNA): TGCGCCAGCAGCCCTGGACTGAACTCCTACGAGCAGTACTTC. It yields the protein CASSPGLNSYEQYF. The chain has TRBV5-1 and TRBJ2-7; D may be TRBD2 (5 bases). Germline V lookup: CDR1 SGHRS, CDR2 YFSETQ. Trimming shortened V by 4 bases and J by 0 bases, and 11 bases separated the two germline ends. The CDR3 length is 14 residues.

The rearrangement links TRBV10-1 to TRBJ1-4; perhaps TRBD1 as D (5 bases). Germline V gene lookup returns CDR1 WNHNN and CDR2 SYGVQD (reference sequence). Trimming cost V 7 bases and J 6 bases, with 12 bases left between them. This CDR3 has 13 residues. CDR3 residues: CASTPDSYEKLFF. In DNA, the CDR3 is TGCGCCAGCACCCCAGACAGTTATGAAAAACTGTTTTTT.

This clone was observed a handful of times. In DNA, the CDR3 is TGTGCCAGCAGAGCCATGCCGGGGGAGCTGTTTTTT. It translates to CASRAMPGELFF. This chain connects TRBV11-2 to TRBJ2-2, with D uncertain. The germline CDR1 and CDR2 sequences are SGHAT and FQNNGV. Trimming left V 6 bases short and J 8 bases short, with 10 bases between. The CDR3 consists of 12 residues.

The chain combines TRBV5-6 with TRBJ1-4; 7 bases are a match to TRBD1. The trim removed 2 bases at V and 4 bases at J, leaving 11 bases unmatched. This CDR3 has 17 residues. From germline, CDR1 is SGHDT and CDR2 YYEEEE. CDR3 DNA: TGTGCCAGCAGCTTCCGGGACAGATTTCTAGATAATGAAAAACTGTTTTTT. This encodes CASSFRDRFLDNEKLFF.

V gene TRBV6-1 combines with J gene TRBJ1-2; no definite D call. Trimming removed 4 bases at V and 4 bases at J, with 10 bases between. Germline loops: CDR1 MNHNS, CDR2 SASEGT. This CDR3 has 13 residues. CDR3 sequence reads: CASSAHELYGYTF. The CDR3 DNA reads as TGTGCCAGCAGTGCACACGAACTCTATGGCTACACCTTC.

The chain joins TRBV6-1 to TRBJ2-7; D is uncertain. CDR1 MNHNS and CDR2 SASEGT come from the germline V gene. The CDR3 has 10 residues. The V end was cut by 10 bases, the J end by 6 bases, with 10 bases between. CDR3 nucleotides: TGTGCCACCGGCTGGGGCGAGCAGTACTTC. Amino acid sequence: CATGWGEQYF.

This rearrangement joins TRBV7-3 to TRBJ2-3; 8 nucleotides match TRBD2. Germline assignment: CDR1 SGHTA and CDR2 FQGTGA. With V trimmed by 5 bases and J by 4 bases, 2 bases remained unmatched. The CDR3 covers 13 residues. The CDR3 spells CASSATSADTQYF. The CDR3 DNA is TGTGCCAGCAGCGCGACTAGCGCAGATACGCAGTATTTT.

J is TRBJ1-2 and V is TRBV7-9, with D uncertain. Per the germline V gene, CDR1 is SEHNR and CDR2 is FQNEAQ (reference sequence). There are 12 residues in the CDR3. Trimming shortened V by 1 base and J by 7 bases, and 7 bases separated the two germline ends. CDR3 coding DNA: TGTGCCAGCAGCTTAGTCCTGGGTGGCTACACCTTC. Residues: CASSLVLGGYTF.

This clone was seen just once. V gene TRBV27 combines with J gene TRBJ1-2, with 7 bases matching TRBD1. Germline CDR1 reads MNHEY; CDR2 reads SMNVEV (reference sequence). V lost 9 bases and J lost 8; bases outside the gene matches: 9. The CDR3 contains 12 residues. DNA for the CDR3: TGTGCCAGTAGGGGGCAGGGACGAGGCTACACCTTC. As protein: CASRGQGRGYTF.

CDR3 sequence reads: CASSPWSGTGPGNTIYF. The CDR3 bases are TGTGCCAGCAGCCCCTGGTCCGGGACAGGGCCTGGAAACACCATATATTTT. The rearrangement uses TRBV7-8 and TRBJ1-3; 9 nucleotides agree with TRBD1. The V gene's germline CDR1 is SGHVS and CDR2 FQNEAQ. The V and J ends lost 5 bases and 2 bases, in that order; junction bases with no gene match: 10. This CDR3 spans 17 amino acids. The whole variable domain, filled in from reference TRBV7-8 and TRBJ1-3, reads GAGVSQSPRYKVAKRGQDVALRCDPISGHVSLFWYQQALGQGPEFLTYFQNEAQLDKSGLPSDRFFAERPEGSVSTLKIQRTQQEDSAVYLCASSPWSGTGPGNTIYFGEGSWLTVV.